This T cell receptor beta chain was recovered during a study of CXCR3-negative and CXCR3-positive naive CD8 T cells. The study, taken as a whole, reports: Similarly elevated diversity marked both naive subsets, with memory CD8+ cells showing far lower diversity. Cryopreserved cells partially lost CXCR3 expression, and fresh PBMCs were used in most assays. TRB CDR3s were more hydrophobic in CXCR3-positive than in CXCR3-negative naive cells.

Per CD8+ T cell subset, triplicate sorts of 300,000 cells each were done. The germline CDR1 and CDR2 sequences are SGHRS and YFSETQ. This CDR3 is 12 amino acids long. On this clonotype itself: The antigen remains undetermined.

UMI labels and 5' RACE were used to prepare the TRB cDNA libraries. TCRdb reanalyzed the 5' RACE reads and collapses them to one entry per CDR3 protein, without DNA. With some 150,000 distinct CDR3 sequences in the sample, the ten largest clones hold around 0.3%. The chain has TRBV5-1 and TRBJ2-7; there is no DNA to check the TCRdb D call of TRBD1. Sequenced input: naive CXCR3+ CD8+ T cells from blood. Subset denoted: CD45RO-CCR7+CD27+CD95- naive CD8+ T cells expressing CXCR3 (TNR3+). The sequence derives from a human donor in good health. Some clones in this sample may be carry-over from other donors' samples. CDR3 protein: CASRERADEQYF. The whole variable domain, remainder taken from reference TRBV5-1 and TRBJ2-7, is KAGVTQTPRYLIKTRGQQVTLSCSPISGHRSVSWYQQTPGQGLQFLFEYFSETQRNKGNFPGRFSGRQFSNSRSEMNVSTLELGDSALYLCASRERADEQYFGPGTRLTVT.